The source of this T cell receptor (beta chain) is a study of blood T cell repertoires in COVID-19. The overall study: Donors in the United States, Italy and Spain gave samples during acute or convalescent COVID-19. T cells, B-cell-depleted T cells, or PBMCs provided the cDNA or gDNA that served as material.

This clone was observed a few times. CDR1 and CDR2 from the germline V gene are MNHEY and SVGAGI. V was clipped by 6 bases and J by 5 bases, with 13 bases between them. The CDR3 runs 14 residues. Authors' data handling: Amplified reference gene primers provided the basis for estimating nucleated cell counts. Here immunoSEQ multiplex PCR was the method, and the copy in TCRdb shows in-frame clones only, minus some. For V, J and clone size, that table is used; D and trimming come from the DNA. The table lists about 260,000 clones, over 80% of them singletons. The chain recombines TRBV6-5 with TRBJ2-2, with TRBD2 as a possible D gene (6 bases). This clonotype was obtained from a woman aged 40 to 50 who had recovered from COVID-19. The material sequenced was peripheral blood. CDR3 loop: CASRSGEETGELFF. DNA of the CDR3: TGTGCCAGCAGATCGGGGGAGGAGACCGGGGAGCTGTTTTTT.